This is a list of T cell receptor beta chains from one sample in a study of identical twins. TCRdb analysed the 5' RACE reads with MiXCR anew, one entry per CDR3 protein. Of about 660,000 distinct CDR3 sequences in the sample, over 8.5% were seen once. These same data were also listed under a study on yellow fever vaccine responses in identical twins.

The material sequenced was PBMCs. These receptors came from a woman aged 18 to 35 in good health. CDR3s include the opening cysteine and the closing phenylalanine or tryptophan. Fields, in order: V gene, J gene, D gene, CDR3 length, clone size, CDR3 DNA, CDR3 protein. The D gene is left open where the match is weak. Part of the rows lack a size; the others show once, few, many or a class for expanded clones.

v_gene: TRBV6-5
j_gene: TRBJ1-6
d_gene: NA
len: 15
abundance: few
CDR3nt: TGTGCCAGCAGTTACGCTGGGACCGGTAATTCACCCCTCCACTTT
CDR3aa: CASSYAGTGNSPLHF

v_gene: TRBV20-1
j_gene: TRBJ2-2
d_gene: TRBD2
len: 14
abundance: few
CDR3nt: TGCAGTGCTAGCGAGCGGGGGGACACCGGGGAGCTGTTTTTT
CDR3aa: CSASERGDTGELFF

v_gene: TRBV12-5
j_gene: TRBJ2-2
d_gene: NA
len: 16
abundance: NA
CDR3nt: TGTGCTAGTGGTTTGGTACGACCCAGATCCCCCGGGGAGCTGTTTTTT
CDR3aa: CASGLVRPRSPGELFF

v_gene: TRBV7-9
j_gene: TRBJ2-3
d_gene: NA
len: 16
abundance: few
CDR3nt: TGTGCCAGCAGACGTTATCCAGGGGATTCGGGAGATACGCAGTATTTT
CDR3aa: CASRRYPGDSGDTQYF

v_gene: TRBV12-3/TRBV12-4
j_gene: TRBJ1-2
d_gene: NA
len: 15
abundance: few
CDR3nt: TGTGCCAGCAGTTTGTCAGAGAATTTTAACTATGGCTACACCTTC
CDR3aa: CASSLSENFNYGYTF

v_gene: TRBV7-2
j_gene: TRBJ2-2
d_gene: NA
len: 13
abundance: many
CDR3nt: TGTGCCAGCAGGAGGACGAACACCGGGGAGCTGTTTTTT
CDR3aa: CASRRTNTGELFF

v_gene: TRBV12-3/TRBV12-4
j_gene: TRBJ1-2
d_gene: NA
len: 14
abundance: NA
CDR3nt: TGTGCCAGCAGCCAAACCCGGACCCGATATGGCTACACCTTC
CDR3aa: CASSQTRTRYGYTF

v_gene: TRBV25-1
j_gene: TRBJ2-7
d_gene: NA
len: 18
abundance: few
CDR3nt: TGTGCCAGCAGTGATGTCGCGGACGACCGGTCCTCCTCCTACGAGCAGTACTTC
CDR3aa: CASSDVADDRSSSYEQYF

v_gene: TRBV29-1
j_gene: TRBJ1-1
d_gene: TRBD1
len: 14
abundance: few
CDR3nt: TGCAGCGCCGGGACAGGAGAATTGAACACTGAAGCTTTCTTT
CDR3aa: CSAGTGELNTEAFF

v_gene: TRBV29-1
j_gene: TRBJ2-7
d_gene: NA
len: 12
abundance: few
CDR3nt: TGCAGCGTTGAATACGGGGTTGCCGAGCAGTACTTC
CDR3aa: CSVEYGVAEQYF

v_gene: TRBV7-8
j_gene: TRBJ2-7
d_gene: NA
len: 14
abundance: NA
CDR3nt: TGTGCCAGCAGCTTACAGGGGATGGGCTACGAGCAGTACTTC
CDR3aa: CASSLQGMGYEQYF

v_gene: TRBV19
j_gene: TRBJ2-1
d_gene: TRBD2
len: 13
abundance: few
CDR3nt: TGTGCCAGTGCGGCGGGAGTCAACAATGAGCAGTTCTTC
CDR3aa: CASAAGVNNEQFF

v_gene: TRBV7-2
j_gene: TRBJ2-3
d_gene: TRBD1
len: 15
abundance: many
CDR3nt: TGTGCCAGCAGCGCGGGACAGGGGGGCACAGATACGCAGTATTTT
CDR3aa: CASSAGQGGTDTQYF

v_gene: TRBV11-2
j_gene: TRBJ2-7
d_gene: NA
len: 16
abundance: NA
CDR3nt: TGTGCCAGCAGCTTAGAAGGCGGGCCGATCTCCTACGAGCAGTACTTC
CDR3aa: CASSLEGGPISYEQYF

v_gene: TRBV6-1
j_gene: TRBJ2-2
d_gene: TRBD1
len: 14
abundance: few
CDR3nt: TGTGCCAGCGGACAGGGGGCGCCGGGCGGGGAGCTGTTTTTT
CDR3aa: CASGQGAPGGELFF

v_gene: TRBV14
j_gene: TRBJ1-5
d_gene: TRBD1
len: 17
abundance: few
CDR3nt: TGTGCCAGCAGCCAAGATGAGCGGACAGGCGGCAATCAGCCCCAGCATTTT
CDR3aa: CASSQDERTGGNQPQHF

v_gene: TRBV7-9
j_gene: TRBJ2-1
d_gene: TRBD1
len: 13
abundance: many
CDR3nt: TGTGCCAGCAGCTTAGGTGCAGGGGGTGAGCAGTTCTTC
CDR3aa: CASSLGAGGEQFF

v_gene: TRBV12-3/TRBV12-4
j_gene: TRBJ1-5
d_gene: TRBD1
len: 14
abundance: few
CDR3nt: TGTGCCAGCAGACCACAGGGGACCAATCAGCCCCAGCATTTT
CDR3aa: CASRPQGTNQPQHF

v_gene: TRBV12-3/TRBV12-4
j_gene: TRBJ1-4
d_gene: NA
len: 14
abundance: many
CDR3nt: TGTGCCAGCAGGTACACAGGTGGGGGTGAAAAACTGTTTTTT
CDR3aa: CASRYTGGGEKLFF

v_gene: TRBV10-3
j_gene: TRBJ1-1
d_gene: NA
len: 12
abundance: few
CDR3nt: TGTGCCACCCGAGATGGGGCCACTGAAGCTTTCTTT
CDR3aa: CATRDGATEAFF

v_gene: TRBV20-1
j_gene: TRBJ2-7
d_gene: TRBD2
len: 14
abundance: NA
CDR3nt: TGCAGTGCTATCGAACTAGCGAGTGGCTACGAGCAGTACTTC
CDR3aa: CSAIELASGYEQYF

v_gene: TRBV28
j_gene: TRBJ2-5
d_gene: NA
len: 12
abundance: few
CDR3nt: TGTGCCAGCGCATACCTCCGGGAGACCCAGTACTTC
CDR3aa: CASAYLRETQYF

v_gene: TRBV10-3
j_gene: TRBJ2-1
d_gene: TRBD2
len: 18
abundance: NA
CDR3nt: TGTGCCATCAGCCTTGTAGCTGGACTAGCGGTGGAAATCAATGAGCAGTTCTTC
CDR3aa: CAISLVAGLAVEINEQFF

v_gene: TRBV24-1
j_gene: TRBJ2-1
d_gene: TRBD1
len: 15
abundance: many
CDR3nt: TGTGCCACCAGTGGCCTGGGACAGGAAAACAATGAGCAGTTCTTC
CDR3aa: CATSGLGQENNEQFF

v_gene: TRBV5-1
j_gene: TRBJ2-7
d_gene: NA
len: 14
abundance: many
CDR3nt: TGCGCCAGCACTTCTGGGGGCAGCTCCTACGAGCAGTACTTC
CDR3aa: CASTSGGSSYEQYF

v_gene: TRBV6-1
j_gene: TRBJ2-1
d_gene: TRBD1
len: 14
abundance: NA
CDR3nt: TGTGCCAGCAGTCGGGACAGGGCGTACAATGAGCAGTTCTTC
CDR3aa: CASSRDRAYNEQFF

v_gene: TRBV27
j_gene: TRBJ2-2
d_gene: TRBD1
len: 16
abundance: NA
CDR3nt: TGTGCCAGCAGTTTTTTGTATCAGGGGGCTACCGGGGAGCTGTTTTTT
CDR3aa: CASSFLYQGATGELFF

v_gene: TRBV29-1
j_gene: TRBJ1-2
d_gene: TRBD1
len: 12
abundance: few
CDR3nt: TGCAGCGCTCAAACAGGGGCGGGTGGCTACACCTTC
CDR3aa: CSAQTGAGGYTF

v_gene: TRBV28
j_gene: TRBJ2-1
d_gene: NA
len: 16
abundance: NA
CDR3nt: TGTGCCAGCAGTTTAGAGCTCGGGGGCTCCTACAATGAGCAGTTCTTC
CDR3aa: CASSLELGGSYNEQFF

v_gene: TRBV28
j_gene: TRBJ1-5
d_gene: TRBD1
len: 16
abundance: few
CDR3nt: TGTGCCAGCAGTTCCCGGGACAGGGGGTACGATCAGCCCCAGCATTTT
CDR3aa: CASSSRDRGYDQPQHF

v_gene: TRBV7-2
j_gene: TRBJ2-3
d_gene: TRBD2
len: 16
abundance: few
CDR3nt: TGTGCCAGTTCGCCTTTTCGCGGGGGGAGCACAGATACGCAGTATTTT
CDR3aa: CASSPFRGGSTDTQYF

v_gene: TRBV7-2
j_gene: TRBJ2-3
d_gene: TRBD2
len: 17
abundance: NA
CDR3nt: TGTGCCAGCAGCTCCCACCGGGAGCGGGGGGGCGGGGATACGCAGTATTTT
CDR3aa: CASSSHRERGGGDTQYF

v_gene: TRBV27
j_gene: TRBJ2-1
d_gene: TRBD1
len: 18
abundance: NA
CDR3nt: TGTGCCAGCAGTTTATCGATGGGAGAGGACAGGGGGCATAATGAGCAGTTCTTC
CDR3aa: CASSLSMGEDRGHNEQFF

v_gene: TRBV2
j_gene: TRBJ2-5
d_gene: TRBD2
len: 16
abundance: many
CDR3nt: TGTGCCAGCAGTCGAAATTCGGGACTAGTGTTCGAGACCCAGTACTTC
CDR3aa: CASSRNSGLVFETQYF

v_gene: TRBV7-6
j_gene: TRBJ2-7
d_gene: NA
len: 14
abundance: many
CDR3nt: TGTGCCAGCAGCCGCGCTCCGGGAAACTACGAGCAGTACTTC
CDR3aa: CASSRAPGNYEQYF

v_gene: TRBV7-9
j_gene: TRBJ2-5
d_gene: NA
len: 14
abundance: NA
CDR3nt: TGTGCCAGCAGCGTGGACACCGGGCAAGAGACCCAGTACTTC
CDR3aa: CASSVDTGQETQYF

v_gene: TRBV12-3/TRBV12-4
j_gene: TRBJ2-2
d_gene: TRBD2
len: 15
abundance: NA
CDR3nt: TGTGCCAGCAGTTGGTTAGCGGGAGTCACCGGGGAGCTGTTTTTT
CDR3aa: CASSWLAGVTGELFF

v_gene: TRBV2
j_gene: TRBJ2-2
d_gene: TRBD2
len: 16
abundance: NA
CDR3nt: TGTGCCAGCAGTAATCCGGGACTAGCTTCCACCGGGGAGCTGTTTTTT
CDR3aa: CASSNPGLASTGELFF

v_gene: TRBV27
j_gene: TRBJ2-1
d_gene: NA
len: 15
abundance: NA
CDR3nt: TGTGCCAGCAACACACCACGGAATTCAAGGAATGAGCAGTTCTTC
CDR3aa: CASNTPRNSRNEQFF

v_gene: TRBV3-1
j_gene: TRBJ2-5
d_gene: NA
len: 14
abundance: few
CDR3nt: TGTGCCAGCAGCCATCGCCAGAGCCAAGGGACCCAGTACTTC
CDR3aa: CASSHRQSQGTQYF

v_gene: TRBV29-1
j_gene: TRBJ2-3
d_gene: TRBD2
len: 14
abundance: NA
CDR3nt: TGCAGCGTTGACCGGCGGGGGAATACAGATACGCAGTATTTT
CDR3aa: CSVDRRGNTDTQYF

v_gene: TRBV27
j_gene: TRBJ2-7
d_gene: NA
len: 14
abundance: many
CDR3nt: TGTGCCAGCAGTTTATCGTACCTAACCTACGAGCAGTACTTC
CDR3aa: CASSLSYLTYEQYF

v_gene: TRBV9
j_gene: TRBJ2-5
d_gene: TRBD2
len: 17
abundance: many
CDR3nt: TGTGCCAGCAGCACCGGGGGGCTAGCGGGGGTAGGAGAGACCCAGTACTTC
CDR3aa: CASSTGGLAGVGETQYF

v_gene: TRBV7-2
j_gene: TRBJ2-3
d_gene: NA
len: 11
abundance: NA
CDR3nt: TGTGCCAGCAGCTTTTATGATACGCAGTATTTT
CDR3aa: CASSFYDTQYF

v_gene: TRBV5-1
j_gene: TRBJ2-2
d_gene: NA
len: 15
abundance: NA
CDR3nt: TGCGCCAGCACTGAGACCATTACCGATACCGGGGAGCTGTTTTTT
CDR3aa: CASTETITDTGELFF

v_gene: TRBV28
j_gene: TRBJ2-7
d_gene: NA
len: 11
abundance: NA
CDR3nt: TGTGCCAGCAGTTTACGGGCCGAGCAGTACTTC
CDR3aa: CASSLRAEQYF

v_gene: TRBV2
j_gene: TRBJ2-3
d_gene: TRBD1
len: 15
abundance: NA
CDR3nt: TGTGCCAGCAGTGCCGGGACAGCTCATACAGATACGCAGTATTTT
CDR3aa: CASSAGTAHTDTQYF

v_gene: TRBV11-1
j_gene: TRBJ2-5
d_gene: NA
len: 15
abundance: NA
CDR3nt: TGTGCCAGCAGCTTTGATAGGGGAGACCCAGAGACCCAGTACTTC
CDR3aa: CASSFDRGDPETQYF

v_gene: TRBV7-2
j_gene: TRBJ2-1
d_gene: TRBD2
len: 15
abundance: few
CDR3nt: TGTGCCAGCACCCCATACAGCGGGGGGGGGAATGAGCAGTTCTTC
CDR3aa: CASTPYSGGGNEQFF

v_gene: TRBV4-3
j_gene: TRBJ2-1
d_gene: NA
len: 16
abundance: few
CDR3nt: TGCGCCAGCAGCCAAGAATGGGGTTTTGGCTACAATGAGCAGTTCTTC
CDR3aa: CASSQEWGFGYNEQFF

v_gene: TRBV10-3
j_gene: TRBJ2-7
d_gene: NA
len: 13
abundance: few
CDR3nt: TGTGCCATCAGTGAGAGACCAGCTTACGAGCAGTACTTC
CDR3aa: CAISERPAYEQYF

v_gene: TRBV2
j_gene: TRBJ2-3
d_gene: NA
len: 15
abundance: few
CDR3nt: TGTGCCAGCAGGTACCGGGGTGGGGGCACAGATACGCAGTATTTT
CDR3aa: CASRYRGGGTDTQYF

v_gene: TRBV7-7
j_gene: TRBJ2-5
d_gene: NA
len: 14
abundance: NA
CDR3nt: TGTGCTAGCAGCCGGGACATCGGCAGGGAGACCCAGTACTTC
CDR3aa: CASSRDIGRETQYF